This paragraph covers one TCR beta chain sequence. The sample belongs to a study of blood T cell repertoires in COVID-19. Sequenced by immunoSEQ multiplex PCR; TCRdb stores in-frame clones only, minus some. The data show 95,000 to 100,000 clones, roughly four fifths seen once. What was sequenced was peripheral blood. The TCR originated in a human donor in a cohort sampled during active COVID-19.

The CDR3 DNA is TGTGCCAGCAGCAAACAGGGAGAGGGCCATGAAAAACTGTTTTTT. Its protein product is CASSKQGEGHEKLFF. The chain joins TRBV7-9 to TRBJ1-4, with D perhaps matching TRBD1 (6 bases). In germline, CDR1 is SEHNR, CDR2 FQNEAQ (reference sequence). This CDR3 contains 15 residues. V lost 5 bases, J lost 6 bases, and 16 bases lay in between.